Each of the 17 T cell receptor beta chains below was sequenced from the same sample in a study of T-cell memory formation after mild COVID-19 (TCRdb year 2021). Receptor libraries were prepared by 5' RACE. For sequencing, an Illumina NovaSeq 6000 was employed. Through fastp at Q25 and MiXCR, TCRdb rebuilt clones from the public reads, retaining in-frame beta chains. Merged by CDR3 protein, the rows form single entries marked with the most common genes and DNA. The sample profile shows 550,000 to 600,000 distinct CDR3 sequences; 15% to 20% of them were found once. About 7.5% of the sample comes from the top ten. Sequencing was done on a sample of PBMCs or a T cell subset sorted from them (not recorded which). These TCRs come from an adult woman who had mild COVID-19 (a few samples of this study predate the infection). The sample titles of this study are shuffled in the database, so cell type and time point are left out; the donor was told from shared clones.

The chain has TRBV7-3 and TRBJ2-2; D ambiguous. V dropped 5 bases and J dropped 2 bases, with 15 bases sitting between them. Per the germline V gene, CDR1 is SGHTA and CDR2 is FQGTGA. This CDR3 has 16 amino acids. In DNA, the CDR3 is TGTGCCAGCAGCACGCGACATACCCGCAACACCGGGGAGCTGTTTTTT. Translating it yields CASSTRHTRNTGELFF.

The chain uses TRBV6-5 and TRBJ2-1; no clear D gene. CDR3 length equals 13 residues. The V gene's germline CDR1 is MNHEY and CDR2 SVGAGI. Trimming removed 0 bases from V and 4 bases from J, with 4 bases in between. The CDR3 here is CASSYSQYNEQFF. In nucleotides, the CDR3 is TGTGCCAGCAGTTACTCGCAGTACAATGAGCAGTTCTTC.

There are a few counts of this clonotype. This chain connects TRBV4-3 to TRBJ2-1; D uncertain. The germline V gene has CDR1 LGHNA and CDR2 YSLEER. The CDR3 contains 14 residues. V lost 3 bases to trimming and J lost 9 bases, with 15 bases between them. This CDR3 reads CASSQNKFSGEQFF. The CDR3 DNA reads as TGCGCCAGCAGCCAGAACAAGTTCTCGGGTGAGCAGTTCTTC.

This clonotype was counted a few times. This chain uses TRBV5-1 with TRBJ1-1, with 9 bases matching TRBD1. The CDR3 runs 15 residues. The V segment lost 2 bases and the J segment 3 bases; nucleotides outside the gene matches: 5. The V gene's germline CDR1 is SGHRS and CDR2 YFSETQ. The CDR3 nucleotides read TGCGCCAGCAGCTTAGGACAGGGGATTTACACTGAAGCTTTCTTT. Residues: CASSLGQGIYTEAFF.

The V call is TRBV18, the J call TRBJ1-2; D is undetermined. Between the trimmed V and J ends, which lost 3 bases and 3 bases, there was a span of 17 bases. The germline CDR1 and CDR2 sequences are KGHSH and LQKENI. The CDR3 contains 16 residues. The CDR3 region is CASSPTQASRDYGYTF. CDR3 nucleotide sequence: TGTGCCAGCTCACCTACCCAGGCTTCCCGGGACTATGGCTACACCTTC.

This clonotype was recorded many times. The chain carries TRBV7-2 and TRBJ2-2, with a tentative D call TRBD1 (6 bases). V lost 3 bases and J lost 4, with 9 bases in between. Germline-derived CDR1 and CDR2 are SGHTA and FQGNSA. The CDR3 contains 14 residues. CDR3 nucleotide sequence: TGTGCCAGCAGCTTTCCACAGGGCACCGGGGAGCTGTTTTTT. This codes for CASSFPQGTGELFF.

The chain combines TRBV5-4 with TRBJ2-1, with a possible D match to TRBD2 (5 bases). In germline, CDR1 is SGHNT, CDR2 YYREEE (reference sequence). The CDR3 is made up of 11 amino acids. Trimming took off 3 bases at V and 12 bases at J, with 10 bases between the two ends. The CDR3 loop is CASSSDWRQFF. CDR3 sequence (DNA): TGTGCCAGCAGCTCGGACTGGCGGCAGTTCTTC.

Only a few counts were recorded for this clonotype. The V gene is TRBV7-9, the J gene TRBJ2-2; 7 bases line up with TRBD1. CDR3 length: 16 residues. Germline trimming cut 1 base from V and 4 bases from J; bases unmatched to any gene: 6. The germline gives CDR1 SEHNR, CDR2 FQNEAQ (reference sequence). The CDR3 DNA is TGTGCCAGCAGCTTAGGGGGACAGCAGATCACCGGGGAGCTGTTTTTT. Translating it yields CASSLGGQQITGELFF.

This clonotype occurred many times. V usage is TRBV7-9 and J usage is TRBJ2-5; the match to TRBD1 covers 8 bases. V lost 5 bases to trimming and J lost 4 bases; unmatched junction nucleotides: 12. Germline-derived CDR1 and CDR2 are SEHNR and FQNEAQ (reference sequence). The CDR3 is made up of 16 amino acids. CDR3 residues: CASSPQMDRVGETQYF. DNA of the CDR3: TGTGCCAGCAGCCCACAAATGGACAGGGTTGGAGAGACCCAGTACTTC.

This clonotype came up a few times. V and J are TRBV20-1 and TRBJ2-2; 8 bases are a match to TRBD1. Germline values: CDR1 DFQATT, CDR2 SNEGSKA (reference sequence). This CDR3 comprises 16 residues. V lost 0 bases and J lost 7; bases outside the gene matches: 10. The CDR3 DNA reads as TGCAGTGCTAGAGACCCCAGGGGGCGCGAAATCGGGGAGCTGTTTTTT. It specifies CSARDPRGREIGELFF.

The chain combines TRBV30 with TRBJ2-7; no firm D call. The V gene lost 2 bases and the J gene lost 5 bases, with 13 bases spanning the gap. CDR1 and CDR2 (germline): GTSNPN, SVGIG (reference sequence). The CDR3 length is 13 residues. CDR3 protein: CAWSPTRAHEQYF. CDR3 DNA sequence: TGTGCCTGGAGTCCTACCAGAGCCCACGAGCAGTACTTC.

This clonotype was counted a few times. J is TRBJ2-1 and V is TRBV7-6, with 9 bases identical to TRBD2. The germline gives CDR1 SGHVS, CDR2 FNYEAQ. This CDR3 contains 16 residues. The ends lost 3 bases at V and 5 bases at J; junction bases unmatched: 8. This CDR3 reads CASSLLSGGRNNEQFF. The CDR3 bases are TGTGCCAGCAGCTTGCTAAGCGGGGGGCGAAACAATGAGCAGTTCTTC. Variable domain in full (rest from reference TRBV7-6 and TRBJ2-1): GAGVSQSPRYKVTKRGQDVALRCDPISGHVSLYWYRQALGQGPEFLTYFNYEAQQDKSGLPNDRFSAERPEGSISTLTIQRTEQRDSAMYRCASSLLSGGRNNEQFFGPGTRLTVL.

This clonotype was recorded at least ten times. The gene calls are TRBV6-2 or TRBV6-3 and TRBJ2-5; no definite D call. V was pared by 1 base and J by 3 bases, with 12 bases between. The CDR3 loop spans 15 amino acids. Looked up from germline, CDR1 is MNHEY and CDR2 is SVGEGT. The CDR3 bases are TGTGCCAGCAGTTACTGGGGTATTCGGGAAGAGACCCAGTACTTC. Translation gives CASSYWGIREETQYF.

In its sample, this clonotype was seen a few times. The genes are TRBV5-1 and TRBJ1-1, with TRBD1 matching 10 bases. CDR3 length equals 14 residues. Germline lookup yields CDR1 SGHRS and CDR2 YFSETQ. J gave up 10 bases and V 4 bases, and 10 bases lay outside the gene matches. CDR3 amino acids: CASSPQGGDRGAFF. The CDR3 nucleotides are TGCGCCAGCAGCCCACAAGGTGGGGACAGGGGAGCTTTCTTT.

This clonotype was observed a handful of times. V is TRBV14 and J is TRBJ1-4; D gene ambiguous. The germline gives CDR1 SGHDN, CDR2 FVKESK. Trimming took off 1 base at V and 8 bases at J, with 5 bases between the two ends. CDR3 size: 12 residues. The chain's CDR3 is CASSQGGEKLFF. The CDR3, as DNA: TGTGCCAGCAGCCAAGGTGGAGAAAAACTGTTTTTT. Full variable domain (missing parts from reference TRBV14 and TRBJ1-4): EAGVTQFPSHSVIEKGQTVTLRCDPISGHDNLYWYRRVMGKEIKFLLHFVKESKQDESGMPNNRFLAERTGGTYSTLKVQPAELEDSGVYFCASSQGGEKLFFGSGTQLSVL.

The V and J genes are TRBV4-1 and TRBJ2-1; D is unclear. CDR3 length equals 15 residues. The germline V gene has CDR1 MGHRA and CDR2 YSYEKL. V lost 0 bases and J 1 base, leaving 7 bases between the germline ends. The CDR3 region has the DNA TGCGCCAGCAGCCAAGACCCTCGTTCCTACAATGAGCAGTTCTTC. Translated: CASSQDPRSYNEQFF.

This clonotype was counted only a few times. The chain uses TRBV24-1 and TRBJ2-2; no definite D call. The CDR3 has 13 residues. Germline values: CDR1 KGHDR, CDR2 SFDVKD. Deletions cut 3 bases from V and 3 bases from J, with 4 bases between. CDR3: CATSDPYTGELFF. The CDR3 nucleotides read TGTGCCACCAGTGATCCCTACACCGGGGAGCTGTTTTTT.